The 10 T cell receptor beta chains below were found in one sample sequenced in a study of blood T cell repertoires in COVID-19. Method: immunoSEQ multiplex PCR; TCRdb's copy keeps in-frame clones and lacks some. The sample records over 75,000 clones, approximately 89% being singletons. The material sequenced was peripheral blood. The source of these receptors is an elderly woman with active COVID-19.

The chain employs TRBV24-1 and TRBJ2-1, with D perhaps matching TRBD2 (6 bases). The CDR3 spans 15 residues. V was shortened by 4 bases and J by 2 bases, with 11 bases between the two germline ends. Per the germline V gene, CDR1 is KGHDR and CDR2 is SFDVKD. The CDR3 region has the DNA TGTGCCACCAGTGACGGGGGATGGGCCTACAATGAGCAGTTCTTC. This encodes CATSDGGWAYNEQFF.

This clone was counted only a few times. This chain joins TRBV28 and TRBJ1-6, with 8 bases lining up with TRBD1. Losses at the gene ends were 5 bases for V and 10 bases for J; bases not matched to a gene: 7. Germline CDR1 and CDR2: MDHEN and SYDVKM. The CDR3 consists of 14 residues. The DNA of the CDR3 is TGTGCCAGCAGTAGTCAGGGGGCTATATCACCCCTCCACTTT. Protein: CASSSQGAISPLHF.

The rearrangement links TRBV7-8 to TRBJ2-1; no clear D gene. Deletions cut 4 bases from V and 5 bases from J, with 15 bases between. The CDR3 is 15 amino acids. Germline CDR1 and CDR2: SGHVS and FQNEAQ. CDR3 loop: CASSSGVLPHNEQFF. The CDR3, as DNA: TGTGCCAGCAGCTCCGGAGTCCTCCCTCACAATGAGCAGTTCTTC.

The rearrangement joins TRBV7-3 to TRBJ2-1, with 10 bases fitting TRBD2. The germline CDR1 and CDR2 sequences are SGHTA and FQGTGA. This CDR3 has 15 amino acids. V dropped 3 bases and J dropped 6; count of bases not matched to a gene: 5. CDR3 loop: CASSFLLAGVNEQFF. The CDR3 DNA follows: TGTGCCAGCAGCTTTCTCCTAGCGGGAGTCAATGAGCAGTTCTTC.

The chain has TRBV27 and TRBJ2-7; 7 nucleotides align to TRBD2. The V gene's germline CDR1 is MNHEY and CDR2 SMNVEV (reference sequence). V lost 6 bases and J lost 3; bases outside the gene matches: 5. The CDR3 length is 13 residues. The CDR3: CASRPSGYYEQYF. The DNA for the CDR3 is TGTGCCAGCAGACCTAGCGGTTACTACGAGCAGTACTTC.

This sequence joins TRBV27 and TRBJ1-6; unclear D gene. V lost 6 bases to trimming and J lost 3 bases, with 15 bases between them. The CDR3 length is 16 residues. Germline CDR1 reads MNHEY; CDR2 reads SMNVEV (reference sequence). In DNA, the CDR3 is TGTGCCAGCAGCTTAGCCTCACTTAACTATAATTCACCCCTCCACTTT. Protein: CASSLASLNYNSPLHF.

The genes are TRBV6-5 and TRBJ2-1, with D possibly being TRBD2 (5 bases). This CDR3 has 15 amino acids. Germline V gene lookup returns CDR1 MNHEY and CDR2 SVGAGI. The V end lost 0 bases, the J end lost 5 bases, and 11 bases lay between the germline ends. The CDR3 DNA reads TGTGCCAGCAGTTACTCAGGACTGGGGAACAATGAGCAGTTCTTC. Encoded protein: CASSYSGLGNNEQFF.

This sequence joins TRBV10-3 and TRBJ1-4; D unresolved. This CDR3 has 13 amino acids. V was pared by 6 bases and J by 0 bases, with 5 bases between. Per the germline V gene, CDR1 is ENHRY and CDR2 is SYGVKD. CDR3 nucleotide sequence: TGTGCCATCAGGGCCCCAACTAATGAAAAACTGTTTTTT. This codes for CAIRAPTNEKLFF.

There are a few counts of this clone. The V call is TRBV5-5, the J call TRBJ2-7, with 7 nucleotides matching TRBD2. J was trimmed by 2 bases and V by 1 base; bases with no gene match: 6. CDR3 size: 15 residues. The V gene's germline CDR1 is SGHKS and CDR2 YYEKEE (reference sequence). This CDR3 is CASSLKGLGPYEQYF. The CDR3, as DNA: TGTGCCAGCAGCTTGAAAGGACTAGGGCCCTACGAGCAGTACTTC.

The gene calls are TRBV7-2 and TRBJ1-2; D is unclear. CDR1 and CDR2 from the germline V gene are SGHTA and FQGNSA. The CDR3 is 14 amino acids. V lost 1 base, J lost 0 bases, and 6 bases lay in between. CDR3 nucleotides: TGTGCCAGCAGCTTAGATCAGGCTAACTATGGCTACACCTTC. Protein product: CASSLDQANYGYTF.